A single sample is the source of the 6 T cell receptor beta chains below, sequenced in a study of OX40 agonist ivuxolimab in advanced cancers. Libraries were prepared by immunoSEQ multiplex PCR; TCRdb keeps only in-frame clonotypes and omits some of them. The sample carries under 100,000 clones, 90% recorded once. Specimen: CD4+ or CD8+ T cells sorted from blood, collected in a trial of the OX40 agonist ivuxolimab. The receptors shown here come from an adult with an advanced solid tumor such as melanoma, head and neck, liver or kidney cancer.

V gene TRBV28 combines with J gene TRBJ2-5; the D is unclear. The germline gives CDR1 MDHEN, CDR2 SYDVKM. Trimming stripped 6 bases from V and 2 bases from J, with 19 bases between. This CDR3 comprises 16 residues. This CDR3 reads CASSPRTGKIQETQYF. The CDR3 nucleotides read TGTGCCAGCAGCCCCCGGACGGGTAAAATACAAGAGACCCAGTACTTC.

The chain employs TRBV6-1 and TRBJ2-5; 9 nucleotides align to TRBD1. Germline assignment: CDR1 MNHNS and CDR2 SASEGT. The CDR3 contains 17 residues. V trimming: 2 bases; J trimming: 4 bases; junction bases outside the gene matches: 11. In DNA, the CDR3 is TGTGCCAGCAGTGAACCCAGATTCTACAGGGGGCGAGAGACCCAGTACTTC. Encoded protein: CASSEPRFYRGRETQYF.

The V gene is TRBV7-3, the J gene TRBJ2-1; possible D gene TRBD2, 6 bases. Germline assignment: CDR1 SGHTA and CDR2 FQGTGA. Trimming cost V 2 bases and J 8 bases, with 16 bases left between them. The CDR3 spans 15 residues. The CDR3 sequence: CASSLHPLANYEQFF. The CDR3, as DNA: TGTGCCAGCAGCTTACACCCACTAGCCAACTATGAGCAGTTCTTC.

The chain employs TRBV6-1 and TRBJ2-3, with a weak D call TRBD2 (6 bases). CDR1 is MNHNS and CDR2 is SASEGT in the germline V gene. This CDR3 is 15 amino acids long. V was shortened by 6 bases and J by 2 bases, with 15 bases between the two germline ends. The CDR3 DNA follows: TGTGCCAGCAGGGGGACTGGATCTTTCACAGATACGCAGTATTTT. Residues: CASRGTGSFTDTQYF.

In regard to this clone: This specimen includes other DNA sequences encoding the same CDR3. The V and J genes are TRBV6-1 and TRBJ1-2; D call uncertain. This CDR3 comprises 12 residues. CDR1 MNHNS and CDR2 SASEGT come from the germline V gene. Trimming left V 9 bases short and J 4 bases short, with 12 bases between. DNA of the CDR3: TGTGCCAGTACCCGGGGTTCCTATGGCTACACCTTC. This codes for CASTRGSYGYTF.

The chain joins TRBV28 to TRBJ1-6; 8 nucleotides match TRBD1. CDR1 is MDHEN, CDR2 SYDVKM, per germline. This CDR3 has 13 residues. V trimming: 3 bases; J trimming: 9 bases; junction bases outside the gene matches: 1. CDR3 DNA sequence: TGTGCCAGCAGTTTGGACAGGGTTTCACCCCTCCACTTT. Amino acid sequence: CASSLDRVSPLHF.